What follows are 22 T cell receptor beta chains derived from one specimen sequenced in a study of shared clonotypes between healthy human individuals. The method was immunoSEQ multiplex PCR; TCRdb's version includes in-frame clones alone and lacks a portion of them. The profile shows 2,500,000 or so clones, 93% of them singletons. What was sequenced was naive CD4+ T cells from PBMCs. Subset of the sample: CD45RA+ positively selected. The receptors were sampled from a young man in good health. Some clones in this sample may be carry-over from other donors' samples.

V and J are TRBV5-1 and TRBJ1-4; maybe TRBD1 (5 bases). The V end was cut by 0 bases, the J end by 7 bases, with 13 bases between. This CDR3 has 15 residues. Looked up from germline, CDR1 is SGHRS and CDR2 is YFSETQ. The CDR3 spells CASSLVGQGAEKLFF. CDR3 bases: TGCGCCAGCAGCTTGGTGGGCCAGGGCGCTGAAAAACTGTTTTTT.

The J gene is TRBJ1-5, the V gene TRBV27; D ambiguous. The CDR3 runs to 17 residues. CDR1 is MNHEY, CDR2 SMNVEV, per germline (reference sequence). V was trimmed by 0 bases and J by 2 bases, leaving 14 bases between them. As DNA, the CDR3 is TGTGCCAGCAGTTTATCGAATCTGGGGAGACGCAATCAGCCCCAGCATTTT. Translating gives CASSLSNLGRRNQPQHF.

The chain has TRBV4-3 and TRBJ1-5; D remains ambiguous. The V and J ends lost 4 bases and 0 bases respectively, with 10 bases between them. This CDR3 has 15 amino acids. Germline loops: CDR1 LGHNA, CDR2 YSLEER. CDR3: CASSRLYFSNQPQHF. As DNA, the CDR3 is TGCGCCAGCAGCCGCCTATACTTTAGCAATCAGCCCCAGCATTTT.

The CDR3 DNA sequence: TGTGCCAGCGTCCTACAGGGACCTAACTCCTACGAGCAGTACTTC. Its protein is CASVLQGPNSYEQYF. The chain couples TRBV2 to TRBJ2-7; perhaps TRBD1 as D (6 bases). V lost 8 bases to trimming and J lost 0 bases, with 17 bases between them. The length of the CDR3 is 15 residues. CDR1 SNHLY and CDR2 FYNNEI come from the germline V gene.

The chain is built from TRBV4-1 and TRBJ2-5, with 11 bases identical to TRBD2. Germline assignment: CDR1 MGHRA and CDR2 YSYEKL. After removal of 5 bases from V and 4 bases from J, the junction contained 6 bases not matched to a gene. The CDR3 covers 15 residues. The CDR3 region is CASSGIGTSGETQYF. In DNA form, the CDR3 reads TGCGCCAGCAGCGGGATAGGGACTAGCGGAGAGACCCAGTACTTC.

About this clone: This same CDR3 is encoded by further DNA sequences in the sample. The rearrangement uses TRBV4-2 and TRBJ1-1; perhaps TRBD1 as D (6 bases). The CDR3 sequence is 14 residues long. Trimming left V 4 bases short and J 0 bases short, with 9 bases between. Germline CDR1 reads LGHNA; CDR2 reads YNFKEQ. The CDR3 loop is CASSRGGMNTEAFF. The CDR3 DNA is TGTGCCAGCAGCCGAGGGGGAATGAACACTGAAGCTTTCTTT.

V is TRBV25-1 and J is TRBJ2-3; 7 bases fit TRBD2. V shed 0 bases and J 1 base; nucleotides not matched to a gene: 7. The CDR3 spans 17 residues. Germline CDR1 reads MGHDK; CDR2 reads SYGVNS. The CDR3 region is CASSEYRAGAGTDTQYF. In DNA, the CDR3 is TGTGCCAGCAGTGAATACCGGGCGGGAGCTGGCACAGATACGCAGTATTTT.

This clone was picked up one time. The gene calls are TRBV19 and TRBJ1-5, with D perhaps matching TRBD1 (5 bases). Germline-derived CDR1 and CDR2 are LNHDA and SQIVND (reference sequence). The V end lost 3 bases, the J end lost 3 bases, and 12 bases lay between the germline ends. The CDR3 has 15 residues. The CDR3 is CASSIRTGFNQPQHF. Here the CDR3 DNA reads TGTGCCAGTAGTATCAGAACAGGTTTCAATCAGCCCCAGCATTTT.

The chain has TRBV14 and TRBJ1-2, with D maybe TRBD1 (5 bases). Trimming shortened V by 6 bases and J by 2 bases, and 16 bases separated the two germline ends. The CDR3 runs 15 residues. Germline CDR1 reads SGHDN; CDR2 reads FVKESK. CDR3 region: CASRQAWEENYGYTF. For the CDR3, the DNA is TGTGCCAGCAGACAGGCGTGGGAGGAGAACTATGGCTACACCTTC.

V is TRBV2 and J is TRBJ1-2; D unclear. Trimming left V 6 bases short and J 4 bases short, with 9 bases between. Germline V gene lookup returns CDR1 SNHLY and CDR2 FYNNEI. This CDR3 contains 12 residues. CDR3 protein: CASREQSYGYTF. CDR3 nucleotide sequence: TGTGCCAGCAGGGAACAGAGCTATGGCTACACCTTC.

This chain links TRBV5-4 with TRBJ2-2; 9 nucleotides line up with TRBD1. CDR3 length: 19 residues. Germline lookup yields CDR1 SGHNT and CDR2 YYREEE (reference sequence). J was trimmed by 6 bases and V by 2 bases; bases with no gene match: 17. The CDR3 region has the DNA TGTGCCAGCAGCTTCCGGGACAGGGATAAGAGGGTCACCCCCGGGGAGCTGTTTTTT. Encoded protein: CASSFRDRDKRVTPGELFF.

The chain joins TRBV5-6 to TRBJ2-5; 8 bases agree with TRBD1. The trim removed 4 bases at V and 4 bases at J, leaving 9 bases unmatched. The CDR3 consists of 15 residues. From germline, CDR1 is SGHDT and CDR2 YYEEEE. CDR3 coding DNA: TGTGCCAGCAGCGACGACAGGGGTGGGAGAGAGACCCAGTACTTC. This sequence encodes CASSDDRGGRETQYF.

This rearrangement joins TRBV7-9 to TRBJ2-1; TRBD2 matches 9 bases. Germline CDR1 is SEHNR and CDR2 is FQNEAQ (reference sequence). The CDR3 is 16 amino acids. V was clipped by 4 bases and J by 10 bases; unmatched bases: 14. The CDR3 DNA reads TGTGCCAGCAGCTCCTACGGATTAGCGGGAGTCGGGGAGCAGTTCTTC. Protein sequence: CASSSYGLAGVGEQFF.

J is TRBJ2-1 and V is TRBV4-2; weak D call: TRBD2 (5 bases). The CDR3 sequence is 16 residues long. Germline CDR1 is LGHNA and CDR2 is YNFKEQ. Trimming shortened V by 1 base and J by 0 bases, and 10 bases separated the two germline ends. CDR3 in DNA: TGTGCCAGCAGCCAAGTTGGGCTAGCCTCCTACAATGAGCAGTTCTTC. It specifies CASSQVGLASYNEQFF.

This chain uses TRBV2 with TRBJ2-3; the D gene is possibly TRBD1 (5 bases). This CDR3 contains 15 residues. V lost 6 bases to trimming and J lost 4 bases, with 17 bases between them. CDR1 is SNHLY and CDR2 is FYNNEI in the germline V gene. CDR3 DNA sequence: TGTGCCAGCAGCGCCTCAGGGAATAGGGCAGATACGCAGTATTTT. It specifies CASSASGNRADTQYF.

The gene calls are TRBV7-2 and TRBJ2-3, with 13 bases matching TRBD2. The V gene end was trimmed by 5 bases and the J gene end by 5 bases; junction bases not matched to a gene: 10. The CDR3 extends over 17 amino acids. Germline V gene sequence: CDR1 SGHTA, CDR2 FQGNSA. The CDR3 here is CASSPTSGLAGRDTQYF. CDR3 nucleotide sequence: TGTGCCAGCAGCCCAACCTCGGGACTAGCGGGGAGAGATACGCAGTATTTT.

This chain connects TRBV7-2 to TRBJ2-3; a possible D gene is TRBD2 (6 bases). CDR3 size: 16 residues. Germline assignment: CDR1 SGHTA and CDR2 FQGNSA. The V end lost 5 bases, the J end lost 2 bases, and 17 bases lay between the germline ends. The CDR3 spells CASSAMASASTDTQYF. The CDR3 DNA follows: TGTGCCAGCAGCGCTATGGCTAGCGCCTCCACAGATACGCAGTATTTT.

On this clone itself: Within the sample, other DNA sequences also encode this same CDR3. The chain couples TRBV5-5 to TRBJ1-1; D is unclear. This CDR3 spans 13 amino acids. CDR1 is SGHKS and CDR2 is YYEKEE in the germline V gene (reference sequence). The germline V and J ends were trimmed by 0 bases and 2 bases, with 5 bases remaining between them. CDR3 protein: CASSLEGNTEAFF. CDR3 DNA sequence: TGTGCCAGCAGCTTGGAAGGTAACACTGAAGCTTTCTTT.

The gene calls are TRBV6-5 and TRBJ2-4; weak D call: TRBD2 (6 bases). CDR3 length: 16 amino acids. Trimming took 2 bases from V and 1 from J, leaving 12 bases between them. Germline CDR1 is MNHEY and CDR2 is SVGAGI. CDR3 region: CASSYSSAGAKNIQYF. For the CDR3, the DNA is TGTGCCAGCAGTTACAGTTCGGCGGGGGCCAAAAACATTCAGTACTTC.

V gene TRBV30 combines with J gene TRBJ1-6, with D maybe TRBD1 (5 bases). The CDR3 has 13 residues. The ends were cut back, 1 base at V and 10 bases at J, with 11 bases in the middle. From germline, CDR1 is GTSNPN and CDR2 SVGIG (reference sequence). The chain's CDR3 is CAWSAQGQSPLHF. CDR3 sequence (DNA): TGTGCCTGGAGTGCTCAGGGTCAATCACCCCTCCACTTT.

This chain connects TRBV18 to TRBJ2-7, with D possibly being TRBD1 or TRBD2 (5 bases each). Germline-derived CDR1 and CDR2 are KGHSH and LQKENI. V lost 1 base to trimming and J lost 7 bases, with 17 bases between them. There are 15 residues in the CDR3. The CDR3 sequence is CASSPLGDQSGEQYF. The CDR3 nucleotides read TGTGCCAGCTCACCACTAGGGGACCAATCGGGGGAGCAGTACTTC.

The J gene is TRBJ2-5, the V gene TRBV15, with TRBD2 as a possible D gene (6 bases). CDR1 and CDR2 (germline): LNHNV, YYDKDF (reference sequence). Trimming left V 2 bases short and J 5 bases short, with 12 bases between. This CDR3 region has 14 residues. The CDR3 nucleotides are TGTGCCACCAGCAGATTTAGGCGGGGCGAGACCCAGTACTTC. Its protein is CATSRFRRGETQYF. Filled out from reference TRBV15 and TRBJ2-5, the complete variable domain reads DAMVIQNPRYQVTQFGKPVTLSCSQTLNHNVMYWYQQKSSQAPKLLFHYYDKDFNNEADTPDNFQSRRPNTSFCFLDIRSPGLGDTAMYLCATSRFRRGETQYFGPGTRLLVL.